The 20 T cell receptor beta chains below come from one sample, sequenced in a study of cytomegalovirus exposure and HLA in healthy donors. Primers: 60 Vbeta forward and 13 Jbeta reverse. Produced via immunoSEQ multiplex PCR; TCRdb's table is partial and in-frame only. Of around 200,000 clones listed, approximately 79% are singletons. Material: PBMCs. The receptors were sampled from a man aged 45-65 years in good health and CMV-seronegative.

CDR3 region: CASSLIPQAVGGSTGELFF. CDR3 coding DNA: TGTGCCAGCAGCTTAATCCCCCAGGCCGTGGGGGGTAGCACCGGGGAGCTGTTTTTT. The V and J genes are TRBV7-3 and TRBJ2-2; the D gene is possibly TRBD2 (6 bases). Germline V CDR1 and CDR2: SGHTA, FQGTGA. The V end was cut by 1 base, the J end by 4 bases, with 22 bases between. The CDR3 is 19 residues long.

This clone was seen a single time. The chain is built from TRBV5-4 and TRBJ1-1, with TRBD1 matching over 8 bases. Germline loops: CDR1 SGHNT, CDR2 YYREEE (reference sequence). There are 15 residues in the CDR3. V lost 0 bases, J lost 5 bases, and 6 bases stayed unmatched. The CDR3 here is CASSLATGQGTEAFF. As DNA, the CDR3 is TGTGCCAGCAGCTTGGCCACCGGACAGGGTACTGAAGCTTTCTTT.

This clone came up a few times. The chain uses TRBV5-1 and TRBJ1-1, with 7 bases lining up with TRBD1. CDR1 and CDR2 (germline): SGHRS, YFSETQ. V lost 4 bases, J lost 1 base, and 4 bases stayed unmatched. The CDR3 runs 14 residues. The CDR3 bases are TGCGCCAGCAGCGAGGGGGCAGGGAACACTGAAGCTTTCTTT. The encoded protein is CASSEGAGNTEAFF.

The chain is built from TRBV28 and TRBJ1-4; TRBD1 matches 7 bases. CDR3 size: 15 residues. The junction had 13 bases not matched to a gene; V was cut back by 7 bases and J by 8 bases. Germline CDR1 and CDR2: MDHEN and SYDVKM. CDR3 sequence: CASTWATGSGEKLFF. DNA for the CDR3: TGTGCCAGCACCTGGGCGACAGGGTCGGGGGAAAAACTGTTTTTT.

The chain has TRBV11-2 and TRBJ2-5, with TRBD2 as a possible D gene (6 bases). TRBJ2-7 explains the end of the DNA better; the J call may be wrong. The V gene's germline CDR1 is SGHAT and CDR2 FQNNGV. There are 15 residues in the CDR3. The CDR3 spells CASSLVPAGYYEQYF. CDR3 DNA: TGTGCCAGCAGCTTAGTCCCGGCGGGGTACTACGAGCAGTACTTC.

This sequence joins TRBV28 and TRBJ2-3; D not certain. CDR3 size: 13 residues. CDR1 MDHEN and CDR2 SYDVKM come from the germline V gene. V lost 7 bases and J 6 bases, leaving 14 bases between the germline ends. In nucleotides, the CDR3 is TGTGCCAGCACCCGTAACCCCGGGGATACGCAGTATTTT. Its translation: CASTRNPGDTQYF.

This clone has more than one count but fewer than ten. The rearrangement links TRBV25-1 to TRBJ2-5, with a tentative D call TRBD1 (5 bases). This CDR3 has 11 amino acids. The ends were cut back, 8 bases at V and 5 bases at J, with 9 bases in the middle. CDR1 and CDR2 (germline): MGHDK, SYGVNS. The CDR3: CASLRGETQYF. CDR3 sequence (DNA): TGTGCCAGCCTTAGGGGTGAGACCCAGTACTTC.

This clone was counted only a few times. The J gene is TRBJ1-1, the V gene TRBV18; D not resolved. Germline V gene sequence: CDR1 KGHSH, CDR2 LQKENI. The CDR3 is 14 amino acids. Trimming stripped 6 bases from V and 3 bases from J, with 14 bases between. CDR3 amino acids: CASSLFGIDTEAFF. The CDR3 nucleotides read TGTGCCAGCTCTCTTTTCGGTATCGACACTGAAGCTTTCTTT.

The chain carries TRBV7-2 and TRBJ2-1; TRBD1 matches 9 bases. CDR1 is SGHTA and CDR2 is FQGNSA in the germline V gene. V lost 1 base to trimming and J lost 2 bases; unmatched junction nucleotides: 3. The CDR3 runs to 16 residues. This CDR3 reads CASSLGGTGTYNEQFF. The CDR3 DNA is TGTGCCAGCAGCTTAGGGGGGACAGGGACCTACAATGAGCAGTTCTTC.

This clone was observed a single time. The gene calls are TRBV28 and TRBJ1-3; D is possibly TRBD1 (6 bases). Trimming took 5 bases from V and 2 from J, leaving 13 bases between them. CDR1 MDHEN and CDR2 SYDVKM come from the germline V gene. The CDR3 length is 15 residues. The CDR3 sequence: CASSPSGTPGNTIYF. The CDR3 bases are TGTGCCAGCAGTCCATCCGGGACACCTGGAAACACCATATATTTT. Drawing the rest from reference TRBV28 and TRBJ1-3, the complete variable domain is DVKVTQSSRYLVKRTGEKVFLECVQDMDHENMFWYRQDPGLGLRLIYFSYDVKMKEKGDIPEGYSVSREKKERFSLILESASTNQTSMYLCASSPSGTPGNTIYFGEGSWLTVV.

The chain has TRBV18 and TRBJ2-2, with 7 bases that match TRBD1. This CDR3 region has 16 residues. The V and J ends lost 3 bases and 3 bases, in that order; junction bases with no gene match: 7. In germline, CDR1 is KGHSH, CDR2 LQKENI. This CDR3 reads CASSPKTGLDTGELFF. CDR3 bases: TGTGCCAGCTCACCCAAGACAGGGTTGGACACCGGGGAGCTGTTTTTT.

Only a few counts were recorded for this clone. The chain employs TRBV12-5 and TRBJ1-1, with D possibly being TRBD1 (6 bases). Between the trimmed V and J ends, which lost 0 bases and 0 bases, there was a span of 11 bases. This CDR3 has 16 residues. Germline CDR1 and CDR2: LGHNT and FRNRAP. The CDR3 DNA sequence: TGTGCTAGTGGTTTGGTACAGGGAAGTATGAACACTGAAGCTTTCTTT. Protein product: CASGLVQGSMNTEAFF.

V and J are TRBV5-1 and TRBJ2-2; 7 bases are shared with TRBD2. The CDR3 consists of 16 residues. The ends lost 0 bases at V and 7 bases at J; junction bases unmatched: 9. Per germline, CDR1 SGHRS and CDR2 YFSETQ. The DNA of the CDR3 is TGCGCCAGCAGCTTGGTTGCGGGAGTGTCGGACGGGGAGCTGTTTTTT. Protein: CASSLVAGVSDGELFF.

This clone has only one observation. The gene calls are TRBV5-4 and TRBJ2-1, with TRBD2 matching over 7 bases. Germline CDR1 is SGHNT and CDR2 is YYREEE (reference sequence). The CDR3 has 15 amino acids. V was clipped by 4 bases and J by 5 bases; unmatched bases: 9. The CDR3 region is CASSEERDFHNEQFF. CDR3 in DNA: TGTGCCAGCAGCGAAGAGCGGGATTTCCACAATGAGCAGTTCTTC.

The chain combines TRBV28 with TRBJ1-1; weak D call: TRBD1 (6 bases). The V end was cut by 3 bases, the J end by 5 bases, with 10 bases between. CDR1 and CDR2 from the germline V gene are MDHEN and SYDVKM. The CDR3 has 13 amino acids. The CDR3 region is CASSLGGRTEAFF. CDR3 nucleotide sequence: TGTGCCAGCAGTTTGGGGGGGCGGACTGAAGCTTTCTTT.

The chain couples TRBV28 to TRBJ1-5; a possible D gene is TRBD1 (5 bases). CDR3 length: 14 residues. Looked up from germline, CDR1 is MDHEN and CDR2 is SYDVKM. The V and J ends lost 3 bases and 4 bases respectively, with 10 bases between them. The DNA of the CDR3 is TGTGCCAGCAGTTTCGGACACACTAATCAGCCCCAGCATTTT. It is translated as CASSFGHTNQPQHF.

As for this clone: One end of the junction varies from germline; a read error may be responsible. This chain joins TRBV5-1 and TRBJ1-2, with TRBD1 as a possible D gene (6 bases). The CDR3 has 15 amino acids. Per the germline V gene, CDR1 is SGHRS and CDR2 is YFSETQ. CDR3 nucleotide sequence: TGCGCCAGCAGCTTGGGGAACACAGGGAACTACGGCTACACCTTC. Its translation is CASSLGNTGNYGYTF.

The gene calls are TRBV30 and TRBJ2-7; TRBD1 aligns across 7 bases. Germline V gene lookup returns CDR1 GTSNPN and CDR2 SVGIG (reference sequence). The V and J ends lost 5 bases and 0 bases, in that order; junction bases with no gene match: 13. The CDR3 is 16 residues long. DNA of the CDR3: TGTGCCTGGGAGGGGAAAACAGGGGCGGGCTCCTACGAGCAGTACTTC. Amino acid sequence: CAWEGKTGAGSYEQYF.

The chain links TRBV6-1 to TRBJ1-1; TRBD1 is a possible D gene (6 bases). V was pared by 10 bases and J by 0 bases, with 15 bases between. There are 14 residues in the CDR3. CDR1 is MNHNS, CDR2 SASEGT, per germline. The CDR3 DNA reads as TGTGCCACAAACAGGGATAGGGTGAACACTGAAGCTTTCTTT. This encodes CATNRDRVNTEAFF.

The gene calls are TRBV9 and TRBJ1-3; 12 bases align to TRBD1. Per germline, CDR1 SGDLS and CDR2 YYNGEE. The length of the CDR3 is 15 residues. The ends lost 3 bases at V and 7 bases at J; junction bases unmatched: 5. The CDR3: CASSAGTGGANTIYF. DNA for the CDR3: TGTGCCAGCAGCGCAGGGACAGGGGGCGCGAACACCATATATTTT.